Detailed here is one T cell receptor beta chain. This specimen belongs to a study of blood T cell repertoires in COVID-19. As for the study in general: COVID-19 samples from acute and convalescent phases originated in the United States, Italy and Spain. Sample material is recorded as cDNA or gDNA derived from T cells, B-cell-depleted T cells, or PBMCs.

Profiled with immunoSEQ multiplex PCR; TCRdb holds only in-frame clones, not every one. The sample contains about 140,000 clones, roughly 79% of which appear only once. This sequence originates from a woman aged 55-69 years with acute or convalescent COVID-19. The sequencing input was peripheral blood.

CDR3 protein: CASSTGTGKDEQFF. CDR3 nucleotide sequence: TGTGCCAGCAGCACCGGGACAGGGAAGGATGAGCAGTTCTTC. The chain uses TRBV5-8 and TRBJ2-1; 9 nucleotides match TRBD1. The germline gives CDR1 SGHTS, CDR2 YDEGEE. The V and J ends lost 4 bases and 8 bases, in that order; junction bases with no gene match: 7. The CDR3 loop spans 14 amino acids. Variable domain in full (rest from reference TRBV5-8 and TRBJ2-1): EAGVTQSPTHLIKTRGQQATLRCSPISGHTSVYWYQQALGLGLQFLLWYDEGEERNRGNFPPRFSGRQFPNYSSELNVNALELEDSALYLCASSTGTGKDEQFFGPGTRLTVL.